One and the same sample provided the 9 T cell receptor beta chains below, sequenced in a study of cytomegalovirus exposure and HLA in healthy donors. The assay was immunoSEQ multiplex PCR, and TCRdb's table has in-frame clones only and misses some. The profile shows about 140,000 clones, approximately 89% of them singletons. The sample was PBMCs. The receptors originated from a man in his late teens or twenties in good health and CMV-seronegative.

The chain couples TRBV28 to TRBJ1-2; D is unresolved. Deletions cut 6 bases from V and 5 bases from J, with 7 bases between. This CDR3 spans 11 amino acids. Germline V gene lookup returns CDR1 MDHEN and CDR2 SYDVKM. This CDR3 is CASSASYGYTF. In DNA form, the CDR3 reads TGTGCCAGCAGCGCGAGTTATGGCTACACCTTC.

This clone was recorded only once. V is TRBV6-1 and J is TRBJ1-6; 7 bases line up with TRBD1. Germline trimming cut 6 bases from V and 8 bases from J; bases unmatched to any gene: 4. Germline-derived CDR1 and CDR2 are MNHNS and SASEGT. The CDR3 loop spans 13 amino acids. The CDR3 DNA sequence: TGTGCCAGCAGGGACAGGAAGGATTCACCCCTCCACTTT. It yields the protein CASRDRKDSPLHF.

Written as DNA, the CDR3 is TGTGCCAGCAGCTCCGATAACAGGGGTCGGTACACTGAAGCTTTCTTT. The encoded protein is CASSSDNRGRYTEAFF. The chain carries TRBV5-4 and TRBJ1-1; 7 bases agree with TRBD1. CDR3 length equals 16 residues. Trimming removed 3 bases from V and 3 bases from J; junction bases left unmatched: 11. Germline assignment: CDR1 SGHNT and CDR2 YYREEE (reference sequence).

This clone was observed once. This chain links TRBV6-5 with TRBJ1-2; 7 nucleotides line up with TRBD1. V shed 8 bases and J 4 bases; nucleotides not matched to a gene: 10. Germline CDR1 and CDR2: MNHEY and SVGAGI. The CDR3 loop spans 14 amino acids. The CDR3 spells CASRRDSDSYGYTF. Here the CDR3 DNA reads TGTGCCAGCCGTCGGGACAGCGATTCCTATGGCTACACCTTC.

This clone was seen a handful of times. The V and J genes are TRBV4-3 and TRBJ2-4; D is perhaps TRBD2 (6 bases). Germline CDR1 LGHNA, CDR2 YSLEER. V was cut by 0 bases and J by 10 bases, with 22 bases left in between. The CDR3 spans 17 residues. The CDR3 bases are TGCGCCAGCAGCCAAGATCGGGGGTTCCCCACGGGTGGAATTCAGTACTTC. It encodes CASSQDRGFPTGGIQYF.

The chain has TRBV5-5 and TRBJ2-4, with TRBD1 as a possible D gene (6 bases). The germline V gene has CDR1 SGHKS and CDR2 YYEKEE (reference sequence). V gave up 4 bases and J gave up 0 bases, with 17 bases separating them. There are 17 residues in the CDR3. CDR3 nucleotide sequence: TGTGCCAGCAGCACAGGGACGGTAGACCTAGCCAAAAACATTCAGTACTTC. This translates into CASSTGTVDLAKNIQYF. Based on the CDR3 plus reference TRBV5-5 and TRBJ2-4, the full variable domain is DAGVTQSPTHLIKTRGQQVTLRCSPISGHKSVSWYQQVLGQGPQFIFQYYEKEERGRGNFPDRFSARQFPNYSSELNVNALLLGDSALYLCASSTGTVDLAKNIQYFGAGTRLSVL.

V and J are TRBV18 and TRBJ1-5; 8 nucleotides align to TRBD1. This CDR3 contains 16 residues. V trimming: 4 bases; J trimming: 0 bases; junction bases outside the gene matches: 5. CDR1 KGHSH and CDR2 LQKENI come from the germline V gene. CDR3 in DNA: TGTGCCAGCTCACTAGACAGGGGCTTTAGCAATCAGCCCCAGCATTTT. Its protein is CASSLDRGFSNQPQHF.

This clone has a single count. DNA for the CDR3: TGTGCCAGCAGGGCCTTCTCCTACAATGAGCAGTTCTTC. Its translation: CASRAFSYNEQFF. This chain uses TRBV2 with TRBJ2-1; the D is unclear. Deletions cut 6 bases from V and 0 bases from J, with 6 bases between. The CDR3 is 13 residues long. Germline CDR1 and CDR2: SNHLY and FYNNEI.

The chain uses TRBV4-1 and TRBJ1-1, with 9 bases identical to TRBD1. CDR1 and CDR2 from the germline V gene are MGHRA and YSYEKL. This CDR3 has 15 residues. The junction had 6 bases not matched to a gene; V was cut back by 3 bases and J by 4 bases. DNA of the CDR3: TGCGCCAGCAGCCAGAGACAGGGGGGGGGCACTGAAGCTTTCTTT. This gives the protein CASSQRQGGGTEAFF.